Sequencing of this TCR beta chain was carried out in a study of T-cell memory formation after mild COVID-19. This clonotype occurred many times. Its antigen remains unknown. Study-wide findings and caveats: Clones shrinking between day 15 and 85 showed a balanced CD4/CD8 split, and those that grew later tilted toward CD4+.

The CDR3 runs to 14 residues. In germline, CDR1 is SGHTA, CDR2 FQGTGA. Trimming shortened V by 4 bases and J by 1 base, and 9 bases separated the two germline ends. TCRdb fed the 5' RACE reads into MiXCR, producing one record per CDR3 protein. This table holds roughly 620,000 distinct CDR3 sequences, approximately 19% found once. Material for sequencing was PBMCs or a T cell subset sorted from them (not recorded which). The receptor comes from an adult woman who had mild COVID-19 (a few samples of this study predate the infection). Cell type and time point are not known. The chain is built from TRBV7-3 and TRBJ2-3; no definite D call. The CDR3 loop is CASSSSAGTDTQYF. In DNA form, the CDR3 reads TGTGCCAGCAGCTCGTCCGCTGGCACAGATACGCAGTATTTT.